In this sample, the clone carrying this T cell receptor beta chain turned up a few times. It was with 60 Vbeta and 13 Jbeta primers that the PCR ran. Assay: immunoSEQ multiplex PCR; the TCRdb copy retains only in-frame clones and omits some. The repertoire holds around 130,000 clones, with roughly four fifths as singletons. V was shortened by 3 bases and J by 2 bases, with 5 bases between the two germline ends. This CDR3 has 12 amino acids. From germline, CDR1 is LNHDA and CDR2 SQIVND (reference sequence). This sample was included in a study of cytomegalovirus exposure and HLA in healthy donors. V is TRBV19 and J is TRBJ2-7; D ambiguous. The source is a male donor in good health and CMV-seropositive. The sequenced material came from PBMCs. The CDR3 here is CASSIFPYEQYF. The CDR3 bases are TGTGCCAGTAGTATCTTCCCCTACGAGCAGTACTTC.